These 25 T cell receptor beta chains share one sample of origin, sequenced in a study of T cell responses to AZD1222 COVID-19 vaccine. The data were produced by immunoSEQ multiplex PCR, yet TCRdb's version contains in-frame clones alone and is incomplete. The data hold around 180,000 clones, with 85% to 90% observed a single time. Specimen: peripheral blood, collected on day 0 of AZD1222 vaccination. The source of these receptors is an adult in good health.

The CDR3 is CASNQGLGETQYF. The CDR3 bases are TGTGCCAGCAACCAGGGGTTAGGAGAGACCCAGTACTTC. The chain carries TRBV2 and TRBJ2-5; D perhaps matches TRBD1 (6 bases). The CDR3 extends over 13 amino acids. Trimming left V 7 bases short and J 4 bases short, with 13 bases between. Germline V gene lookup returns CDR1 SNHLY and CDR2 FYNNEI.

The rearrangement uses TRBV4-3 and TRBJ1-6, with a possible D match to TRBD1 (6 bases). This CDR3 contains 14 residues. Germline CDR1 is LGHNA and CDR2 is YSLEER. Trimming stripped 3 bases from V and 11 bases from J, with 14 bases between. The CDR3 sequence: CASSHDAQGTPLHF. In DNA form, the CDR3 reads TGCGCCAGCAGCCACGATGCCCAGGGGACACCCCTCCACTTT.

The chain carries TRBV30 and TRBJ2-7, with D possibly matching TRBD1 (5 bases). This CDR3 has 13 amino acids. The V and J ends lost 3 bases and 6 bases respectively, with 15 bases between them. CDR1 is GTSNPN and CDR2 is SVGIG in the germline V gene (reference sequence). In nucleotides, the CDR3 is TGTGCCTGGAGACCAGGGCCTACTCGCGAGCAGTACTTC. Its translation: CAWRPGPTREQYF.

The genes are TRBV4-1 and TRBJ1-1, with unresolved D. CDR3 length: 13 residues. Trimming shortened V by 1 base and J by 7 bases, and 10 bases separated the two germline ends. CDR1 and CDR2 from the germline V gene are MGHRA and YSYEKL. The CDR3, as DNA: TGCGCCAGCAGCCAAGCTCTACTAGTTGAAGCTTTCTTT. It yields the protein CASSQALLVEAFF.

This chain links TRBV27 with TRBJ2-3, with 8 bases lining up with TRBD2. J lost 4 bases, V lost 11 bases, and 11 bases had no gene match. CDR3 size: 14 residues. CDR1 MNHEY and CDR2 SMNVEV come from the germline V gene (reference sequence). The CDR3, as DNA: TGTGCCGCAGCACCGGGGGGGCTATCAGATACGCAGTATTTT. This translates into CAAAPGGLSDTQYF.

The V call is TRBV3-1 (or the pseudogene TRBV3-2), the J call TRBJ1-2, with a possible D match to TRBD1 (6 bases). Germline V CDR1 and CDR2: LGHDT, YNNKEL (reference sequence). Trimming pared 1 base from V and 8 bases from J, leaving 11 bases between. CDR3 length: 13 amino acids. CDR3 sequence: CASSQVPGDGYTF. The DNA for the CDR3 is TGTGCCAGCAGCCAAGTTCCAGGGGACGGCTACACCTTC.

V usage is TRBV7-2 and J usage is TRBJ1-2; 12 nucleotides match TRBD1. CDR3 length: 18 amino acids. CDR1 and CDR2 (germline): SGHTA, FQGNSA. Trimming took 5 bases from V and 4 from J; bases not matched to a gene: 14. CDR3: CASSPVGGQGALRYGYTF. The CDR3 coding sequence is TGTGCCAGCAGCCCGGTGGGGGGACAGGGGGCGCTCCGCTATGGCTACACCTTC.

This clone was detected a few times. The chain is built from TRBV7-6 and TRBJ1-2, with D perhaps matching TRBD1 (6 bases). The CDR3 contains 20 residues. Germline V lookup: CDR1 SGHVS, CDR2 FNYEAQ. The germline V and J ends were trimmed by 5 bases and 1 base, with 29 bases remaining between them. CDR3 sequence reads: CASSIIPGGGEDLRNYGYTF. The CDR3 nucleotides are TGTGCCAGCAGCATCATACCGGGGGGGGGCGAAGACCTACGTAACTATGGCTACACCTTC.

This clone came up a few times. This chain joins TRBV29-1 and TRBJ1-1; D remains ambiguous. V gave up 4 bases and J gave up 0 bases, with 12 bases separating them. This CDR3 has 14 residues. Germline CDR1 reads SQVTM; CDR2 reads ANQGSEA. CDR3 nucleotides: TGCAGCGTTGCAGCTGCAGCCGTGAACACTGAAGCTTTCTTT. As protein: CSVAAAAVNTEAFF.

This sequence joins TRBV7-9 and TRBJ2-7; D not certain. V lost 5 bases and J 2 bases, leaving 10 bases between the germline ends. The germline V gene has CDR1 SEHNR and CDR2 FQNEAQ (reference sequence). The CDR3 sequence is 13 residues long. CDR3 nucleotides: TGTGCCAGCAGCCCTCCCGGACCCTACGAGCAGTACTTC. Translating it yields CASSPPGPYEQYF.

This rearrangement joins TRBV10-3 to TRBJ2-3; 9 nucleotides line up with TRBD2. The CDR3 totals 15 residues. Per germline, CDR1 ENHRY and CDR2 SYGVKD. The trim removed 3 bases at V and 6 bases at J, leaving 7 bases unmatched. The CDR3 loop reads CAISEPGLASDTQYF. Here the CDR3 DNA reads TGTGCCATCAGTGAACCGGGACTAGCATCTGATACGCAGTATTTT.

DNA of the CDR3: TGTGCCACCAGCCATCAGGGATCCGGGGAGCTGTTTTTT. Translating gives CATSHQGSGELFF. The rearrangement joins TRBV15 to TRBJ2-2, with D possibly TRBD1 on 5 matching bases. CDR3 length: 13 residues. Germline values: CDR1 LNHNV, CDR2 YYDKDF (reference sequence). V lost 5 bases and J lost 6, with 10 bases in between.

The chain links TRBV2 to TRBJ1-1, with 8 bases aligning to TRBD1. Germline trimming cut 11 bases from V and 1 base from J; bases unmatched to any gene: 9. The CDR3 is 14 amino acids. Germline-derived CDR1 and CDR2 are SNHLY and FYNNEI. The DNA of the CDR3 is TGTGCCTCCCATCAGGGGACAGGGAACACTGAAGCTTTCTTT. As protein: CASHQGTGNTEAFF.

This clone turned up a few times. The chain recombines TRBV19 with TRBJ1-5; TRBD1 matches at 7 bases. CDR1 is LNHDA, CDR2 SQIVND, per germline (reference sequence). Losses at the gene ends were 6 bases for V and 6 bases for J; bases not matched to a gene: 2. This CDR3 spans 12 amino acids. CDR3 sequence: CASSRGAQPQHF. The CDR3 region has the DNA TGTGCCAGTAGCAGGGGGGCTCAGCCCCAGCATTTT.

This chain joins TRBV30 and TRBJ2-3; 9 positions agree with TRBD1. The CDR3 consists of 18 residues. V dropped 0 bases and J dropped 3; count of bases not matched to a gene: 13. Germline V gene lookup returns CDR1 GTSNPN and CDR2 SVGIG (reference sequence). Here the CDR3 DNA reads TGTGCCTGGAGTGTAATTGGGACAGGGCGGTTAGGGACAGATACGCAGTATTTT. It is translated as CAWSVIGTGRLGTDTQYF.

Only one count was recorded for this clone. V usage is TRBV28 and J usage is TRBJ2-3; TRBD2 agrees at 10 bases. Germline V gene data show CDR1 as MDHEN and CDR2 as SYDVKM. V lost 3 bases and J lost 5; bases outside the gene matches: 11. The CDR3 consists of 17 residues. The CDR3: CASSFLPSGGNEDTQYF. Here the CDR3 DNA reads TGTGCCAGCAGTTTCTTGCCTAGCGGGGGAAACGAAGATACGCAGTATTTT.

Here the CDR3 reads CASSVGTATDTQYF. CDR3 nucleotide sequence: TGTGCCAGCAGCGTAGGTACGGCCACAGATACGCAGTATTTT. This chain links TRBV9 with TRBJ2-3; no clear D gene. Deletions cut 0 bases from V and 2 bases from J, with 7 bases between. Germline V CDR1 and CDR2: SGDLS, YYNGEE. This CDR3 region has 14 residues. The full variable domain, completed using reference TRBV9 and TRBJ2-3, is DSGVTQTPKHLITATGQRVTLRCSPRSGDLSVYWYQQSLDQGLQFLIQYYNGEERAKGNILERFSAQQFPDLHSELNLSSLELGDSALYFCASSVGTATDTQYFGPGTRLTVL.

The J gene is TRBJ2-5, the V gene TRBV5-1; D gene uncertain. Per germline, CDR1 SGHRS and CDR2 YFSETQ. CDR3 size: 15 residues. V was cut by 0 bases and J by 4 bases, with 13 bases left in between. CDR3 in amino acids: CASSLGAFGRETQYF. DNA of the CDR3: TGCGCCAGCAGCTTGGGGGCCTTTGGTCGAGAGACCCAGTACTTC.

The chain carries TRBV2 and TRBJ1-1, with D possibly being TRBD1 (5 bases). Trimming removed 6 bases at V and 0 bases at J, with 11 bases between. The CDR3 has 14 residues. The germline CDR1 and CDR2 sequences are SNHLY and FYNNEI. The CDR3 DNA reads as TGTGCCAGCAGGGAGGGGTACCTGAACACTGAAGCTTTCTTT. Amino acid sequence: CASREGYLNTEAFF.

V is TRBV6-5 and J is TRBJ2-5; 8 bases fit TRBD2. The CDR3 length is 16 residues. Germline trimming cut 2 bases from V and 3 bases from J; bases unmatched to any gene: 8. Germline lookup yields CDR1 MNHEY and CDR2 SVGAGI. In DNA, the CDR3 is TGTGCCAGCAGTTACGATAAAGCGGGGGATAAAGAGACCCAGTACTTC. Protein product: CASSYDKAGDKETQYF.

The chain uses TRBV10-3 and TRBJ1-1; D is undetermined. The CDR3 is 14 amino acids. Trimming pared 3 bases from V and 4 bases from J, leaving 12 bases between. The germline CDR1 and CDR2 sequences are ENHRY and SYGVKD. CDR3 DNA: TGTGCCATCAGTGACAAGGCAGGCGGCACTGAAGCTTTCTTT. It translates to CAISDKAGGTEAFF.

This clone has just one count. This chain connects TRBV27 to TRBJ1-2, with D tentatively TRBD1 (6 bases). This CDR3 comprises 16 residues. CDR1 MNHEY and CDR2 SMNVEV come from the germline V gene (reference sequence). The V and J ends lost 3 bases and 0 bases respectively, with 14 bases between them. CDR3 residues: CASSFSGTSPNYGYTF. The CDR3 nucleotides read TGTGCCAGCAGTTTTTCAGGGACATCGCCTAACTATGGCTACACCTTC.

This chain's CDR3 is CATSTGGQRPYGYTF. The CDR3 DNA is TGTGCCACCAGCACGGGGGGACAGAGACCCTATGGCTACACCTTC. This chain joins TRBV15 and TRBJ1-2; 7 bases are shared with TRBD1. Trimming removed 4 bases from V and 4 bases from J; junction bases left unmatched: 9. The CDR3 has 15 residues. Germline V gene data show CDR1 as LNHNV and CDR2 as YYDKDF (reference sequence).

The chain couples TRBV9 to TRBJ2-7, with a possible D match to TRBD1 (5 bases). The germline gives CDR1 SGDLS, CDR2 YYNGEE. V gave up 0 bases and J gave up 2 bases, with 9 bases separating them. The CDR3 totals 14 residues. The CDR3: CASSVAWGTYEQYF. CDR3 sequence (DNA): TGTGCCAGCAGCGTAGCGTGGGGCACCTACGAGCAGTACTTC.

The V gene is TRBV14, the J gene TRBJ1-6, with D unclear. The CDR3 spans 14 residues. Trimming pared 0 bases from V and 6 bases from J, leaving 6 bases between. The germline gives CDR1 SGHDN, CDR2 FVKESK. In DNA, the CDR3 is TGTGCCAGCAGCCAAGATCAAATTAATTCACCCCTCCACTTT. It codes for CASSQDQINSPLHF. Full variable domain (rest looked up from reference TRBV14 and TRBJ1-6): EAGVTQFPSHSVIEKGQTVTLRCDPISGHDNLYWYRRVMGKEIKFLLHFVKESKQDESGMPNNRFLAERTGGTYSTLKVQPAELEDSGVYFCASSQDQINSPLHFGNGTRLTVT.